A single sample is the source of the 7 T cell receptor beta chains below, sequenced in a study of PD-L1 blockade in urothelial cancer. The table came from immunoSEQ multiplex PCR; TCRdb's copy has only in-frame clones and leaves some out. The table shows around 27,000 clones, with roughly 80% occurring only once. The specimen comprised PBMCs, sampled around atezolizumab (anti-PD-L1) treatment. The origin of the receptors is a man in his fifties with urothelial cancer.

The rearrangement joins TRBV18 to TRBJ2-1; 13 bases agree with TRBD2. CDR3 length: 17 residues. Germline V gives CDR1 KGHSH, CDR2 LQKENI. V lost 8 bases, J lost 3 bases, and 10 bases stayed unmatched. CDR3 DNA sequence: TGTGCCAGCACAGGGGGACTAGCGGGATTGCTCTACAATGAGCAGTTCTTC. This translates into CASTGGLAGLLYNEQFF.

The rearrangement links TRBV25-1 to TRBJ2-7, with D possibly being TRBD1 (6 bases). The CDR3 has 15 residues. V gave up 5 bases and J gave up 2 bases, with 16 bases separating them. Germline CDR1 reads MGHDK; CDR2 reads SYGVNS. The chain's CDR3 is CASSLGQNRAYEQYF. For the CDR3, the DNA is TGTGCCAGCAGTTTAGGACAGAACAGAGCCTACGAGCAGTACTTC.

The rearrangement joins TRBV5-1 to TRBJ2-2; 10 bases are shared with TRBD1. The ends lost 4 bases at V and 7 bases at J; junction bases unmatched: 7. The CDR3 is made up of 15 amino acids. Germline lookup yields CDR1 SGHRS and CDR2 YFSETQ. CDR3 bases: TGCGCCAGCAGCGTGGGACAGGGGTTCCACGGGGAGCTGTTTTTT. This sequence encodes CASSVGQGFHGELFF.

The rearrangement joins TRBV14 to TRBJ1-2, with D maybe TRBD1 (5 bases). Germline CDR1 is SGHDN and CDR2 is FVKESK. This CDR3 is 14 amino acids long. V was pared by 2 bases and J by 7 bases, with 14 bases between. The CDR3 sequence: CASSQNFQGGGYTF. CDR3 nucleotide sequence: TGTGCCAGCAGCCAAAATTTTCAGGGAGGTGGCTACACCTTC.

V and J are TRBV5-1 and TRBJ2-3; no clear D gene. Germline CDR1 reads SGHRS; CDR2 reads YFSETQ. CDR3 size: 17 residues. The ends were cut back, 0 bases at V and 2 bases at J, with 16 bases in the middle. The CDR3 here is CASSLDPPRRYTDTQYF. The CDR3 nucleotides are TGCGCCAGCAGCTTGGATCCTCCTAGGCGTTACACAGATACGCAGTATTTT.

V gene TRBV29-1 combines with J gene TRBJ2-1, with unresolved D. V was shortened by 4 bases and J by 0 bases, with 7 bases between the two germline ends. The CDR3 runs to 13 residues. Germline V gives CDR1 SQVTM, CDR2 ANQGSEA. In DNA, the CDR3 is TGCAGCGTTGGAGTGAGCTCCTACAATGAGCAGTTCTTC. Its protein product is CSVGVSSYNEQFF.

As for this clone: A read error may account for a junction end that differs from germline. V gene TRBV7-7 combines with J gene TRBJ2-1, with 7 positions matching TRBD1. CDR1 SSHAT and CDR2 FNYEAQ come from the germline V gene (reference sequence). This CDR3 has 16 residues. As DNA, the CDR3 is TGTGCTAGCAGCCCTACAGGGGCCTCAGTTCCAATAGAGCAGTTCTTC. It translates to CASSPTGASVPIEQFF.